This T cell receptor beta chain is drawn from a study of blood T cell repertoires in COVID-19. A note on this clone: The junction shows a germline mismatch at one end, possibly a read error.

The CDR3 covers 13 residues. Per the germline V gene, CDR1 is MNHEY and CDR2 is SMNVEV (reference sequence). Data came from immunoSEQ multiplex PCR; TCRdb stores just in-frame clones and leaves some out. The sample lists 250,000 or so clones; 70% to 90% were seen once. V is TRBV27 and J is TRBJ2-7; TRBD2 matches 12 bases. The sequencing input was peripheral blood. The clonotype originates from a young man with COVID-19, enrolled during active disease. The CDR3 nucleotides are TGTGCCAGCAGGACGACTAGCGGGAGCCCTGTATCCTTC. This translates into CASRTTSGSPVSF.